Sequencing of this T cell receptor beta chain was carried out in a study of blood T cell repertoires in COVID-19. Study in general: T cells, B-cell-depleted T cells, or PBMCs supplied cDNA or gDNA.

The CDR3 has 13 residues. V was pared by 2 bases and J by 3 bases, with 8 bases between. Germline CDR1 reads SEHNR; CDR2 reads FQNEAQ (reference sequence). Seattle patients were enrolled during active infection and followed longitudinally. Per the original methods: Nucleated cell counts were estimated from reference gene primer amplification. Profiled with immunoSEQ multiplex PCR; TCRdb holds only in-frame clones, not every one. That table supplies the V and J calls and clone size; D and trimming were determined from the DNA. Of under 250,000 clones listed, around 86% are singletons. The rearrangement joins TRBV7-9 to TRBJ2-7; a weak D match, TRBD1 (6 bases). The source of this sequence is a man aged 50-59 years with COVID-19, enrolled during active disease. Sequences were obtained from peripheral blood. DNA for the CDR3: TGTGCCAGCAGCTTAAGGGACAACTACGAGCAGTACTTC. Residues: CASSLRDNYEQYF.